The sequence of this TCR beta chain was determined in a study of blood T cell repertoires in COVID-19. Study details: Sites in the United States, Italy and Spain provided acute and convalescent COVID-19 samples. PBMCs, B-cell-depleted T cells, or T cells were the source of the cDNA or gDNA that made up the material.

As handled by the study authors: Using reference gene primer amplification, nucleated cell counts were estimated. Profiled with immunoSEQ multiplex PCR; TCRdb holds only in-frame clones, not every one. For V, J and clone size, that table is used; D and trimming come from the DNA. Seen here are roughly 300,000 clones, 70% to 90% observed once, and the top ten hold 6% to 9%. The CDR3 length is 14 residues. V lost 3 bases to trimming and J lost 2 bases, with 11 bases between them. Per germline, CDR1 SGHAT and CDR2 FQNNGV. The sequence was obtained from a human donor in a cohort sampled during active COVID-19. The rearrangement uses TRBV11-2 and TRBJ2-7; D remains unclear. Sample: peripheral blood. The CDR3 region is CASSFFEAPYEQYF. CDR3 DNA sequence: TGTGCCAGCAGCTTCTTTGAAGCCCCCTACGAGCAGTACTTC.